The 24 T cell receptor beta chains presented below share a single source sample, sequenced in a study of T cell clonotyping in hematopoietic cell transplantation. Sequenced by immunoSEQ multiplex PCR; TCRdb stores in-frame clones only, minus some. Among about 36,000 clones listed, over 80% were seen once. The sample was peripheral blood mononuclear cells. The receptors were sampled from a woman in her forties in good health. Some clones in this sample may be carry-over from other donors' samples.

The CDR3 sequence is CSGGLAEPHYNEQFF. The CDR3 DNA follows: TGCAGCGGGGGACTAGCGGAGCCCCACTACAATGAGCAGTTCTTC. V is TRBV29-1 and J is TRBJ2-1, with 11 positions matching TRBD2. The J segment lost 3 bases and the V segment lost 7 bases, leaving 8 bases of the junction unmatched. Germline CDR1 and CDR2: SQVTM and ANQGSEA. CDR3 length equals 15 residues.

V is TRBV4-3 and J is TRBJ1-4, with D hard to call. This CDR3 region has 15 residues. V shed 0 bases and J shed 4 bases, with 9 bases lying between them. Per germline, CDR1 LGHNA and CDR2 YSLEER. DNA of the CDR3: TGCGCCAGCAGCCAAGATACGGGCTATAATGAAAAACTGTTTTTT. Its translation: CASSQDTGYNEKLFF.

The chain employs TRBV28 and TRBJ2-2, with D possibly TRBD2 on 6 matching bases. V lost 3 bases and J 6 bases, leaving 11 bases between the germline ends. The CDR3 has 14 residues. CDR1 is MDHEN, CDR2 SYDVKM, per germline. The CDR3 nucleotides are TGTGCCAGCAGTTTGGTCGGGGGATCCGGGGAGCTGTTTTTT. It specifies CASSLVGGSGELFF.

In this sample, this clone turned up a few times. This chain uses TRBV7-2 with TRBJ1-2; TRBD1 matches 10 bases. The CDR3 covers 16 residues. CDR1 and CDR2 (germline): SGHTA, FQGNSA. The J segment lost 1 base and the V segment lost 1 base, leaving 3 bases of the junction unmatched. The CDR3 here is CASSLGGDRGNYGYTF. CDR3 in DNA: TGTGCCAGCAGCTTAGGGGGGGACAGGGGTAACTATGGCTACACCTTC.

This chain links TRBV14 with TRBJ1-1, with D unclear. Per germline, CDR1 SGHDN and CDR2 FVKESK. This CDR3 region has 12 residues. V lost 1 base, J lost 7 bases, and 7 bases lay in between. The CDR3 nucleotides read TGTGCCAGCAGCCAAGCTGTCAGTGAAGCTTTCTTT. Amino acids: CASSQAVSEAFF. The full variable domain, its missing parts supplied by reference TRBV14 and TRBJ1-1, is EAGVTQFPSHSVIEKGQTVTLRCDPISGHDNLYWYRRVMGKEIKFLLHFVKESKQDESGMPNNRFLAERTGGTYSTLKVQPAELEDSGVYFCASSQAVSEAFFGQGTRLTVV.

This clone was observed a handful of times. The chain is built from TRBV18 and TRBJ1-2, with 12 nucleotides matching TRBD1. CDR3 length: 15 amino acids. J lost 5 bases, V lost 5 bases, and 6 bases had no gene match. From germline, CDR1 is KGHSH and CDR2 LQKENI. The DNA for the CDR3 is TGTGCCAGCTCAGTGACGGGACAGGGGGCGTATGGCTACACCTTC. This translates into CASSVTGQGAYGYTF.

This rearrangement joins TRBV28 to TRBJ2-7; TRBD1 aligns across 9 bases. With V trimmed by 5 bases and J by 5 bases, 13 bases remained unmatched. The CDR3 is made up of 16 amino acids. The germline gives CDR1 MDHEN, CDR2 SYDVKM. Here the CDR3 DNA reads TGTGCCAGCAGTCCCCTATGGACAGGGGAGGCTAACGAGCAGTACTTC. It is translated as CASSPLWTGEANEQYF.

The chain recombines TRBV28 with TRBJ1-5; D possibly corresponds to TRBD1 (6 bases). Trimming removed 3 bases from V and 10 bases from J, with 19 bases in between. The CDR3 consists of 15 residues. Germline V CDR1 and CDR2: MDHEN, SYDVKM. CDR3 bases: TGTGCCAGCAGTTTTACAGGGATCTGGTCCGGTCCCCAGCATTTT. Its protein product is CASSFTGIWSGPQHF.

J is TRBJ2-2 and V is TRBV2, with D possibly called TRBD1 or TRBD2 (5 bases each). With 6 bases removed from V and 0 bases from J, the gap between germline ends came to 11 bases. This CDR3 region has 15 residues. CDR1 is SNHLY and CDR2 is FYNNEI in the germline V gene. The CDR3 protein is CASRRDRPNTGELFF. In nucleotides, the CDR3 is TGTGCCAGCAGGAGGGACCGACCGAACACCGGGGAGCTGTTTTTT.

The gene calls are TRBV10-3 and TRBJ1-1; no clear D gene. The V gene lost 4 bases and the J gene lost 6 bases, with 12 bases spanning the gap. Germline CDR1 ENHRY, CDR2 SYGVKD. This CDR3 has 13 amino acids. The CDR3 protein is CAISGAGEAEAFF. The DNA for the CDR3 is TGTGCCATCAGTGGGGCCGGGGAAGCTGAAGCTTTCTTT.

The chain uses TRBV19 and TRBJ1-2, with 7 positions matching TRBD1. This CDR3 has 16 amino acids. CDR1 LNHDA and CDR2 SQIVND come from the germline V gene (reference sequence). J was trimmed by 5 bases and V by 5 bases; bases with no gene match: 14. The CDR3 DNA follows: TGTGCCAGTAGTCACCGGGACAGCCCAATCGTTTATGGCTACACCTTC. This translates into CASSHRDSPIVYGYTF.

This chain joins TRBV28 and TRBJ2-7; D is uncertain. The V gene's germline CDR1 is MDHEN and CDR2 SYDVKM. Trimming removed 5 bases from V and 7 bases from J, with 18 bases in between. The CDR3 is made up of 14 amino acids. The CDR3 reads CASSPPPDGSEQYF. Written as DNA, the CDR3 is TGTGCCAGCAGTCCCCCCCCGGACGGTTCTGAGCAGTACTTC.

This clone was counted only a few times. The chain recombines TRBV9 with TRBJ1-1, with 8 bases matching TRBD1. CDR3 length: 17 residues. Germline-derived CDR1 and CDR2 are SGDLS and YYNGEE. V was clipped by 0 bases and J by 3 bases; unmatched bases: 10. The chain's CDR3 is CASSVDLGQGEDTEAFF. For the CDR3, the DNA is TGTGCCAGCAGCGTAGACTTAGGACAGGGAGAAGACACTGAAGCTTTCTTT.

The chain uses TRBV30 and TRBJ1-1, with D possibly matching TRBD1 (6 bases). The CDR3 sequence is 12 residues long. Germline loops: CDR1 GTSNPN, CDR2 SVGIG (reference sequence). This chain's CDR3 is CAWGQMISEAFF. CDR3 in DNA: TGTGCGTGGGGGCAGATGATCTCTGAAGCTTTCTTT.

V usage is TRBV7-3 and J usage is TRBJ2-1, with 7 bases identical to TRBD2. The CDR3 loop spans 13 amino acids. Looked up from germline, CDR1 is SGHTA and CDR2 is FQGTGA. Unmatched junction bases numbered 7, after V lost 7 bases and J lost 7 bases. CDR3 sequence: CASKGGETNEQFF. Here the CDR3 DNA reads TGTGCCAGCAAGGGAGGGGAGACGAATGAGCAGTTCTTC.

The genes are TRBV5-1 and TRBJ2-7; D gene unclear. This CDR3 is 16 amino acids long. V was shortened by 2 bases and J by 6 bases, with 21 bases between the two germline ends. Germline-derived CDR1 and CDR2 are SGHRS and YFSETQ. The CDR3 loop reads CASSFRLDPSRREQYF. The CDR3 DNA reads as TGCGCCAGCAGCTTCCGCCTTGACCCCAGCCGCCGCGAGCAGTACTTC.

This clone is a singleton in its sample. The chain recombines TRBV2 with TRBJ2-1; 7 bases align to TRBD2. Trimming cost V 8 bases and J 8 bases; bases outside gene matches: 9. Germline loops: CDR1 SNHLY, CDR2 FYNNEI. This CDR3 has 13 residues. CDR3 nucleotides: TGTGCCAGCTGGCGCGGGAGTATCGATGAGCAGTTCTTC. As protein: CASWRGSIDEQFF.

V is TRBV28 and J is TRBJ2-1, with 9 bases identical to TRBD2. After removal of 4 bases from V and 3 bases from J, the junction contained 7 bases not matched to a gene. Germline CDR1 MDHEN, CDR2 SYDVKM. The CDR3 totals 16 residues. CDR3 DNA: TGTGCCAGCAGTTCCAATAGCGGGAGTGTCTACAATGAGCAGTTCTTC. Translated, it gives CASSSNSGSVYNEQFF.

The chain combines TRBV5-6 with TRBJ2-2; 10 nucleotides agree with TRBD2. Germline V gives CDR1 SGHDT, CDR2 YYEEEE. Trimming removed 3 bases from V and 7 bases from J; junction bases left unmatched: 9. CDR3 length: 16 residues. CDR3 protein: CASSSLAGVRIGELFF. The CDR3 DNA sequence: TGTGCCAGCAGCTCGCTAGCGGGAGTGAGGATCGGGGAGCTGTTTTTT.

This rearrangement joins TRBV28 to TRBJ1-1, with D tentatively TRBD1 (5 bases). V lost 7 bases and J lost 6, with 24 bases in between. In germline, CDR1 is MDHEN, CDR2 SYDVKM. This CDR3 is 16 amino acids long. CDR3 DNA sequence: TGTGCCAGCAAAGGGATGGCAGGGACGGCGGATGCTGAAGCTTTCTTT. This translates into CASKGMAGTADAEAFF.

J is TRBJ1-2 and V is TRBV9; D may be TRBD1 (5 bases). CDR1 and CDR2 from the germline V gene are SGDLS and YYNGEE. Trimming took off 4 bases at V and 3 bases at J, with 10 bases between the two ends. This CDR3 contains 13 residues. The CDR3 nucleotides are TGTGCCAGCAGCCCCGGGGGTGACTATGGCTACACCTTC. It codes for CASSPGGDYGYTF.

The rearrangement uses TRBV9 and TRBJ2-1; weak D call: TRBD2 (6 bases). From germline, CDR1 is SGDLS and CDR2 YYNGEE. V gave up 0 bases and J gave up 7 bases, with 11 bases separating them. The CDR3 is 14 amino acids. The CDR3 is CASSVAGVLNEQFF. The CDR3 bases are TGTGCCAGCAGCGTAGCGGGAGTATTGAATGAGCAGTTCTTC.

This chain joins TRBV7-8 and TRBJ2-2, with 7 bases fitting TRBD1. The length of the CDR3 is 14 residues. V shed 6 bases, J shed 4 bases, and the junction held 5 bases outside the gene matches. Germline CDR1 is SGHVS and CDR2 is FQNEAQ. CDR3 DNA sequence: TGTGCCAGCAGGGGACAGATGTTCACCGGGGAGCTGTTTTTT. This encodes CASRGQMFTGELFF.

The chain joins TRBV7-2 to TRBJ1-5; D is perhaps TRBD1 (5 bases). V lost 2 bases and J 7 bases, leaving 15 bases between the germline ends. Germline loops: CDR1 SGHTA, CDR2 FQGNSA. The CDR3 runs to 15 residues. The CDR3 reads CASSLTGAWSQPQHF. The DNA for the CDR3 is TGTGCCAGCAGCTTAACCGGGGCCTGGAGCCAGCCCCAGCATTTT.